Listed below are T cell receptor beta chains from one sample, sequenced in a study of blood T cells in healthy people across ages. TCRdb reprocessed the 5' RACE reads with MiXCR, giving one entry per CDR3 protein. The sample holds around 1,900,000 distinct CDR3 sequences, around 42% seen once. The sample taken for sequencing was blood. The source is a human donor in good health. Both conserved end residues are part of each CDR3. The D gene is left open where the match is weak. Not all rows give a size; the values are once, few, many and, for expanded clones, a class.

V,size,J,D,DNA,CDR3
TRBV11-1,few,TRBJ2-1,TRBD2,TGTGCCAGCAGCTTAGTAGTAAGGACTAGCGGGGGCAATGAGCAGTTCTTC,CASSLVVRTSGGNEQFF
TRBV7-9,.,TRBJ1-2,TRBD1,TGTGCCAGCAGCTTCCAAGATGATCCGACAGGGTATGGCTACACCTTC,CASSFQDDPTGYGYTF
TRBV12-3/TRBV12-4,.,TRBJ1-4,.,TGTGCCAGCAGTGGGGGGGACGCGGAGTGGGGTGAAAAACTGTTTTTT,CASSGGDAEWGEKLFF
TRBV5-1,few,TRBJ2-7,TRBD2,TGCGCCAGCAGAGAAGCGGGGGTCTACGAGCAGTACTTC,CASREAGVYEQYF
TRBV29-1,few,TRBJ1-2,.,TGCAGCGTTGCATACAGGGCTGGCTACACCTTC,CSVAYRAGYTF
TRBV19,.,TRBJ1-1,.,TGTGCCAGTAGACTATGGGGGGGCACTGAAGCTTTCTTT,CASRLWGGTEAFF
TRBV11-3,few,TRBJ1-1,.,TGTGCCAGCGTCTTGGGGGGGGGCACTGAAGCTTTCTTT,CASVLGGGTEAFF
TRBV6-1,.,TRBJ2-3,.,TGTGCCAGCAGTGCTACGCATAGCACAGATACGCAGTATTTT,CASSATHSTDTQYF
TRBV12-3/TRBV12-4,.,TRBJ2-1,TRBD1,TGTGCCAGTCGGGACAGCCCAAACAATGAGCAGTTCTTC,CASRDSPNNEQFF
TRBV6-1,.,TRBJ2-3,.,TGTGCCAGCAGTGTGGGGGTTGCAGATACGCAGTATTTT,CASSVGVADTQYF
TRBV7-2,.,TRBJ2-3,TRBD1,TGTGCCAGCAGCCTGACGTGGTCAGGGGGTACCACAGATACGCAGTATTTT,CASSLTWSGGTTDTQYF
TRBV29-1,few,TRBJ1-5,TRBD1,TGCAGCGCCGGACAGGAAGGGAGTCAGCCCCAGCATTTT,CSAGQEGSQPQHF
TRBV29-1,.,TRBJ1-2,.,TGTAGCGCCATACAGAGGGACTATGGCTACACCTTC,CSAIQRDYGYTF
TRBV6-1,many,TRBJ2-7,.,TGTGCCAGCAGTGATGGACTGTCCTACGAGCAGTACTTC,CASSDGLSYEQYF
TRBV7-3,.,TRBJ1-1,.,TGTGCCAGCAGCTTAACGGGTGGGACCTCTGAGAACACTGAAGCTTTCTTT,CASSLTGGTSENTEAFF
TRBV6-2/TRBV6-3,.,TRBJ1-2,TRBD1,TGTGCCAGCAGGGATCCCGGGACAGACTATGGCTACACCTTC,CASRDPGTDYGYTF
TRBV28,.,TRBJ2-1,TRBD1,TGTGCCAGCAGTCCAAACCCGGGACAGCTTTACAATGAGCAGTTCTTC,CASSPNPGQLYNEQFF
TRBV4-2,.,TRBJ1-6,.,TGTGCCAGCAGCCAAGGGGTGATGAGAAATTCACCCCTCCACTTT,CASSQGVMRNSPLHF
TRBV7-8,.,TRBJ2-3,.,TGTGCCAGCAGCATTACTAGCCGTGGAGATACGCAGTATTTT,CASSITSRGDTQYF
TRBV5-1,few,TRBJ2-2,.,TGCGCCAGCAGCTTGGAAGGGCGGGAGCTGTTTTTT,CASSLEGRELFF
TRBV7-9,.,TRBJ1-2,.,TGTGCCAGCATGGGGGCAACGGGCTATGGCTACACCTTC,CASMGATGYGYTF
TRBV5-1,few,TRBJ1-1,.,TGCGCCAGCAGCCGCGGGGGGGTAAACGGAGCTTTCTTT,CASSRGGVNGAFF
TRBV9,once,TRBJ2-3,.,TGTGCCAGCAGCGTAGGGAGTGACGGTGTCACAGATACGCAGTATTTT,CASSVGSDGVTDTQYF
TRBV29-1,few,TRBJ2-5,.,TGCAGCGTTGAAAGTTACCTCACACGGGGGCGGTCGGAGACCCAGTACTTC,CSVESYLTRGRSETQYF
TRBV20-1,.,TRBJ2-1,.,TGCAGTGCTGTACAGGTCATCAATGAGCAGTTCTTC,CSAVQVINEQFF
TRBV12-3/TRBV12-4,.,TRBJ2-7,.,TGTGCCAGCAGTTTACAGTTTGCCTACGAGCAGTACTTC,CASSLQFAYEQYF
TRBV6-5,few,TRBJ2-7,.,TGTGCCAGCCGACTAGGTACGAACAATGAGCAGTACTTC,CASRLGTNNEQYF
TRBV3-1,.,TRBJ2-1,.,TGTGCCAGCAGCCAAGTATTAACTCCAGAAACGAGAAATGAGCAGTTCTTC,CASSQVLTPETRNEQFF
TRBV20-1,.,TRBJ2-1,.,TGCAGTGCCCCGAGGCAGTCCCCTGCAAGTGAGCAGTTCTTC,CSAPRQSPASEQFF
TRBV20-1,.,TRBJ2-5,TRBD1,TGCAGTGCTTTATCGGACAGGGGATCCGAGACCCAGTACTTC,CSALSDRGSETQYF